This entry features one T cell receptor beta chain sequence. The specificity of this receptor is unknown. Qualities for individual bases were not recorded, and no much larger clone is one base off. V and J are trimmed by 5 bases and 3 bases, and the gene matches miss 3 bases of the junction. CDR1 and CDR2, looked up from the germline V gene, are LGHNA and YSLEER. The CDR3 has 16 amino acids, counting the end cysteine and phenylalanine. The CDR3 DNA has 48 bases and is translated from base 1. This sample was included in a study of response to subunit inactivated influenza vaccine listed by TCRdb under 2018. Context from the whole study: Deep quantitative profiling of the T cell receptor repertoire was used in the study to follow responses to a trivalent subunit inactivated influenza vaccine.

Library construction relied on RT-PCR. Data came from an Illumina HiSeq 2500. The raw public reads went through TCRdb reprocessing: fastp at Q25, MiXCR clone calling, in-frame beta chains kept. A single entry per CDR3 protein holds the most common genes and DNA from its merged rows. In all, the sample holds approximately 520,000 distinct CDR3 sequences, and roughly 25% of those were seen once. The ten largest make up less than 2.5% of the sample. Beyond this particular receptor, the publication reports: The authors proposed that each seasonal influenza vaccination may bring in only a limited number of new T cells.

Recombination connected TRBV4-3 to TRBJ2-2, with 13 bases in between that match TRBD2. The sequencing here drew on CD4+ T cells sorted from PBMCs, taken less than 6 days after vaccination. The origin of this receptor is a man over 45 who received an inactivated influenza vaccine. Donor details come from another sample of the same person, matched by shared clones. The CDR3 sequence is CASSLLAGGHTGELFF. The base sequence is TGCGCCAGCAGCTTACTAGCGGGGGGGCACACCGGGGAGCTGTTTTTT.